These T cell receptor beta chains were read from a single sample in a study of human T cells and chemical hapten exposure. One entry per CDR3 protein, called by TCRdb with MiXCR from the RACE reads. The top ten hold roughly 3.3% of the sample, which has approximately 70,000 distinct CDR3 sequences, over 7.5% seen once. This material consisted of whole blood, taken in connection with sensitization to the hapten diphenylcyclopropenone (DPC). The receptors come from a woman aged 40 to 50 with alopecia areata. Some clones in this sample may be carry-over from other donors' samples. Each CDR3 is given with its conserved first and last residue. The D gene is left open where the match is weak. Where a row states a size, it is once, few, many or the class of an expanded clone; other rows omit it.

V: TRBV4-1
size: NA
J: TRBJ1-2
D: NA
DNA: TGCGCCAGCAGCCAGGGGGCAATGTATGGCTACACCTTC
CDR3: CASSQGAMYGYTF

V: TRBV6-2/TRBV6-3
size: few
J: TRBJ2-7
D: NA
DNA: TGTGCCAGCAGTCAAACAAAGAGGGAGCAGTACTTC
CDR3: CASSQTKREQYF

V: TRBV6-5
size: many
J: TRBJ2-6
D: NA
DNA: TGTGCCAGCAGGGCGACGGTCTCTGGGGCCAACGTCCTGACTTTC
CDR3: CASRATVSGANVLTF

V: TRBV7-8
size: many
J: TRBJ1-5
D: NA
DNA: TGTGCTCTCGGGGTGAGCAATCAGCCCCAGCATTTT
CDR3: CALGVSNQPQHF

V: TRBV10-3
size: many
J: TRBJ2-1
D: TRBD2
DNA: TGTGCCATCAGTGATTCTAGCGGGGGGGCTGGTGAGCAGTTCTTC
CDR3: CAISDSSGGAGEQFF

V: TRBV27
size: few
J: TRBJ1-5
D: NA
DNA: TGTGCCAGCAGCCTTAAGCTGAATCAGCCCCAGCATTTT
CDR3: CASSLKLNQPQHF

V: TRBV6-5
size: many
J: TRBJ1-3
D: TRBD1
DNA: TGTGCCAGCAGTTCAGGGGGATTCTCTGGAAACACCATATATTTT
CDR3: CASSSGGFSGNTIYF

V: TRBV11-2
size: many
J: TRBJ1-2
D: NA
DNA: TGTGCCAGCAGCCGTGATCGCTATGGCTACACCTTC
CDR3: CASSRDRYGYTF

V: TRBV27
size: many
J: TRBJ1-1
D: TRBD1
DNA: TGTGCCAGCAGTTTGTACAGGGGCCTGAACACTGAAGCTTTCTTT
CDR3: CASSLYRGLNTEAFF

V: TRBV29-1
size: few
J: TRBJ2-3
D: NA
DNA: TGCAGCGCCCACACAGATACGCAGTATTTT
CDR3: CSAHTDTQYF

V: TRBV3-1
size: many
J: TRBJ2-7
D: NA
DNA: TGTGCCAGCAGCAACTCCTACGAGCAGTACTTC
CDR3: CASSNSYEQYF

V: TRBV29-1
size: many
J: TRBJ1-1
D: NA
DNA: TGCAGCGTTGAAGGGGTAGGGGCTGAAGCTTTCTTT
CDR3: CSVEGVGAEAFF

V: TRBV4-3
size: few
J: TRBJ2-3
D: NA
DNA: TGCGCCAGCAGCCTAGGGAGAAGCACAGATACGCAGTATTTT
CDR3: CASSLGRSTDTQYF

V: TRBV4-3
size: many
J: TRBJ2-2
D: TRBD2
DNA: TGCGCCAGCAGCCAAGAATTTTTAAGCGGGGGGCAGACCGGGGAGCTGTTTTTT
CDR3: CASSQEFLSGGQTGELFF

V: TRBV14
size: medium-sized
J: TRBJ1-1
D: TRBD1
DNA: TGTGCCAGCAGCCAAGTGGGGACAGGGGCCCTTAACACTGAAGCTTTCTTT
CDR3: CASSQVGTGALNTEAFF

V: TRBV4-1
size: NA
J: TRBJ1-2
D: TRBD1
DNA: TGCGCCAGCAGCCAAGTGCAGGGGGGGGAGGATGGCTACACCTTC
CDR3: CASSQVQGGEDGYTF

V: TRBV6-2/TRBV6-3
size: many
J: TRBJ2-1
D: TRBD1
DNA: TGTGCCAGCAGTTATCTAGGGGGCGACTACAATGAGCAGTTCTTC
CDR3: CASSYLGGDYNEQFF

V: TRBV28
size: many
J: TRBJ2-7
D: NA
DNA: TGTGCCAGCAGTTTGGGTAGGGTCTCCTACGAGCAGTACTTC
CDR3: CASSLGRVSYEQYF

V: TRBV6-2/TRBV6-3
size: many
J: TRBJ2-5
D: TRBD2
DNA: TGTGCCACCAGACTAGCGGGGGCCCAAGAGACCCAGTACTTC
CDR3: CATRLAGAQETQYF

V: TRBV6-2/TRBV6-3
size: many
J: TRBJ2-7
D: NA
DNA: TGTGCCAGCTCCAGACTAGCCTACGAGCAGTACTTC
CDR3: CASSRLAYEQYF

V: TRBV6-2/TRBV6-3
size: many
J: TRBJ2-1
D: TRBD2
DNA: TGTGCCAGCATGCCTAGCGGGGGGAACAATGAGCAGTTCTTC
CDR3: CASMPSGGNNEQFF

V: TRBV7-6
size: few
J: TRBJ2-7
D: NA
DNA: TGTGCCAGCAGCTTAGCGGAGACTAACTACGAGCAGTACTTC
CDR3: CASSLAETNYEQYF

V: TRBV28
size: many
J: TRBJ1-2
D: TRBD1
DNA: TGTGCCAGCAGTTTTGGAGCAGGGGGCTATGGCTACACCTTC
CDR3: CASSFGAGGYGYTF